This T cell receptor beta chain was recorded in a study of graft-versus-host responses after intestinal transplantation. Overall study: Grafts that recipients had were multivisceral, liver-intestinal, or isolated intestinal transplants. Among the recipients, all got anti-thymocyte globulin induction and then tacrolimus and steroids for around 3 years.

This CDR3 region has 15 residues. The ends lost 5 bases at V and 4 bases at J; junction bases unmatched: 5. Germline V gene data show CDR1 as KGHSH and CDR2 as LQKENI. Study findings and constraints: Researchers found GvH clones in recipient marrow, and some showed up first in ileum or blood.

A remark on this clone: Its cognate antigen is unknown.

Repertoires were generated with immunoSEQ multiplex PCR, while TCRdb's copy carries only in-frame clones and drops some. This sample carries around 130,000 clones, over 85% of them seen once, and the ten largest clones take around 0.16%. The chain couples TRBV18 to TRBJ1-4, with 9 bases lining up with TRBD1. This clonotype was obtained from a human donor who received an intestinal transplant. The sample was unstimulated CD4+ T cells sorted from spleen or lymph node cells, taken before intestinal transplant. CDR3 region: CASSGTGTLNEKLFF. DNA of the CDR3: TGTGCCAGCTCAGGGACAGGGACCCTTAATGAAAAACTGTTTTTT.